This T cell receptor beta chain is drawn from a study of blood T cell repertoires in COVID-19. Note on this clone: The same CDR3 arises from other DNA sequences in this sample as well.

Germline V gives CDR1 SGHTA, CDR2 FQGTGA. Trimming took 2 bases from V and 1 from J, leaving 5 bases between them. The CDR3 is 13 amino acids. Sequencing was performed with immunoSEQ multiplex PCR; in TCRdb, only in-frame clones are kept and a portion is missing. The data contain roughly 250,000 clones, about 88% of them singletons. The sequencing sample was made of PBMCs or T cells enriched from blood (not recorded which). The V gene is TRBV7-3, the J gene TRBJ1-1, with D uncertain. This sequence originates from a woman in her 50s who had recovered from COVID-19. The CDR3, as DNA: TGTGCCAGCAGCTTATCCGGGAACACTGAAGCTTTCTTT. Protein product: CASSLSGNTEAFF.